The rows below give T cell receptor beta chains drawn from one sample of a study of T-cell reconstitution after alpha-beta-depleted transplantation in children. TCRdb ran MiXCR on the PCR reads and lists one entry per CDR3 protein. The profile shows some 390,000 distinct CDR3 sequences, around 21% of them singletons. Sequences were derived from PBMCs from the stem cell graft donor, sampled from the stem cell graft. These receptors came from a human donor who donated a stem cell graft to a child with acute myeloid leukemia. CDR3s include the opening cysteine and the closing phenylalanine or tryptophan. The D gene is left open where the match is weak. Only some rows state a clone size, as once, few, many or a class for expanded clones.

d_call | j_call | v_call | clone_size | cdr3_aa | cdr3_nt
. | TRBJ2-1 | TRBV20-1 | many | CSVSLMGEQFF | TGCAGTGTTTCCCTTATGGGGGAGCAGTTCTTC
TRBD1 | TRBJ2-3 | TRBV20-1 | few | CSADRTGIDTQYF | TGCAGTGCTGATCGGACAGGAATAGATACGCAGTATTTT
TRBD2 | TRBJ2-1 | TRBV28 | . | CASRKGLAGAVEQFF | TGTGCCAGCAGGAAAGGACTAGCGGGAGCGGTTGAGCAGTTCTTC
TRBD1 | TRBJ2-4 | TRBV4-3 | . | CASSQDEQGATKNIQYF | TGCGCCAGCAGCCAAGATGAGCAGGGGGCAACCAAAAACATTCAGTACTTC
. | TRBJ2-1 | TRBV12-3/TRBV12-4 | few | CASRPTGASYNEQFF | TGTGCCAGCAGGCCCACGGGGGCTTCCTACAATGAGCAGTTCTTC
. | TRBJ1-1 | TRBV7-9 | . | CASAGGGAFF | TGTGCCAGCGCAGGAGGGGGAGCTTTCTTT
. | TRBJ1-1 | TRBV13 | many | CASSLRAWNTEAFF | TGTGCCAGCAGCTTAAGGGCCTGGAACACTGAAGCTTTCTTT
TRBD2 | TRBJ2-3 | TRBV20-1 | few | CSAKGPGGPPDTQYF | TGCAGTGCAAAGGGGCCGGGAGGGCCCCCAGATACGCAGTATTTT
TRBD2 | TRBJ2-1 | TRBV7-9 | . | CASSRTSIEQFF | TGTGCCAGCAGCCGGACTAGTATTGAGCAGTTCTTC
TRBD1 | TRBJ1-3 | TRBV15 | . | CATSRDRSGTAGNTIYF | TGTGCCACCAGCAGAGATCGGTCCGGGACAGCTGGAAACACCATATATTTT
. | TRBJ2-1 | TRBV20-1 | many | CSARPFNEQFF | TGCAGTGCTAGGCCCTTCAATGAGCAGTTCTTC
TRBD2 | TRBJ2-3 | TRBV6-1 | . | CASRTPGGRNGADTQYF | TGTGCCAGCAGAACCCCGGGGGGAAGGAATGGCGCAGATACGCAGTATTTT
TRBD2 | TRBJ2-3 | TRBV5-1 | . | CASSSLSAGGTDTQYF | TGCGCCAGCAGCTCGTTATCGGCGGGAGGCACAGATACGCAGTATTTT
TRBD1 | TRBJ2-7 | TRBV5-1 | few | CASKPGQDSYEQYF | TGCGCCAGCAAACCGGGACAGGACTCCTACGAGCAGTACTTC
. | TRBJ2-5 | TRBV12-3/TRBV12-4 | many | CASSPRQETQYF | TGTGCCAGCAGCCCACGTCAAGAGACCCAGTACTTC
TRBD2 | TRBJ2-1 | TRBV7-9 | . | CASSPSGGRDEQFF | TGTGCCAGCAGTCCTAGCGGGGGACGGGATGAGCAGTTCTTC
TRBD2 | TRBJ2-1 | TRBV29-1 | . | CSVEDSKLGGSGDEQFF | TGCAGCGTTGAAGACTCTAAGTTGGGCGGGAGTGGCGATGAGCAGTTCTTC
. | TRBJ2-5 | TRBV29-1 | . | CSVGGRGFQETQYF | TGCAGCGTGGGGGGCCGTGGATTTCAAGAGACCCAGTACTTC
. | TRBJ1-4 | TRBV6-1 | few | CAVRQAAGEKLFF | TGTGCCGTTCGACAGGCGGCGGGTGAAAAACTGTTTTTT
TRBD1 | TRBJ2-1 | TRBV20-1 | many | CSARTGSYNEQFF | TGCAGTGCCCGGACAGGGTCCTACAATGAGCAGTTCTTC
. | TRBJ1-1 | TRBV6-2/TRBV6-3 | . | CASNKGPRMNTEAFF | TGTGCCAGCAACAAGGGACCGCGAATGAACACTGAAGCTTTCTTT
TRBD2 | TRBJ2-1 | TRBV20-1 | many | CSASDSGSSYNEQFF | TGCAGTGCTAGCGACAGCGGGAGCTCCTACAATGAGCAGTTCTTC
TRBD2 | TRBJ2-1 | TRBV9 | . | CASSPKSGDGGGEQFF | TGTGCCAGCAGCCCCAAGTCGGGAGACGGGGGGGGTGAGCAGTTCTTC
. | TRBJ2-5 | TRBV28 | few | CATSQGQETQYF | TGTGCCACCTCACAGGGCCAAGAGACCCAGTACTTC
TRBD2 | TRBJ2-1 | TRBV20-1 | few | CSALGLAESYNEQFF | TGCAGTGCTCTGGGACTAGCAGAGTCCTACAATGAGCAGTTCTTC
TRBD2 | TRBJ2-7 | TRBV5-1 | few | CASSRVAGGSYEQYF | TGCGCCAGCAGCCGCGTAGCGGGAGGTTCCTACGAGCAGTACTTC
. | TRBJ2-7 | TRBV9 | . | CASSVDGHGYEQYF | TGTGCCAGCAGCGTAGACGGACACGGCTACGAGCAGTACTTC
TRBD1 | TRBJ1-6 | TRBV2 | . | CASSHGTENSPLHF | TGTGCCAGCAGCCACGGGACAGAAAATTCACCCCTCCACTTT
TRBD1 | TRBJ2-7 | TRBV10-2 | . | CASNPGQGPDEQYF | TGCGCCAGCAACCCGGGACAGGGCCCGGACGAGCAGTACTTC
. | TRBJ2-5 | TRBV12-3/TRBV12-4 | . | CASSIGPRGVGETQYF | TGTGCCAGCAGTATCGGACCAAGGGGGGTAGGAGAGACCCAGTACTTC
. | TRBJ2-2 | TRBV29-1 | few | CSVGDAANTGELFF | TGCAGCGTCGGGGACGCCGCGAACACCGGGGAGCTGTTTTTT
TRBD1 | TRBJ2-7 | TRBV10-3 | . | CAISEPGQVGTTYEQYF | TGTGCCATCAGTGAGCCTGGACAGGTGGGAACGACCTACGAGCAGTACTTC
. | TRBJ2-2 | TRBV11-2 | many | CASSSRGGNTGELFF | TGTGCCAGCAGCAGCAGGGGTGGGAACACCGGGGAGCTGTTTTTT
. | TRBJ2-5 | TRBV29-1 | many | CSVEVLRTQYF | TGCAGCGTTGAAGTTTTGAGAACCCAGTACTTC
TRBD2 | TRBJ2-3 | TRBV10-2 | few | CASSEMAGGRTQYF | TGCGCCAGCAGTGAAATGGCGGGAGGTCGTACGCAGTATTTT
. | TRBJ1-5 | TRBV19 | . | CASSTLDSRRNQPQHF | TGTGCCAGTAGTACGCTTGACTCGAGACGCAATCAGCCCCAGCATTTT
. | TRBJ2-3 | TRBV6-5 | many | CASSYSHMADTQYF | TGTGCCAGCAGTTACTCCCATATGGCAGATACGCAGTATTTT
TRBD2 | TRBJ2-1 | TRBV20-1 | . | CSARMAGGLRNEQFF | TGCAGTGCTAGGATGGCGGGAGGGCTACGCAATGAGCAGTTCTTC
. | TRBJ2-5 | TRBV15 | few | CATSRDLNKELLPSQTQYF | TGTGCCACCAGCAGAGATCTCAACAAGGAATTGCTTCCTTCCCAGACCCAGTACTTC
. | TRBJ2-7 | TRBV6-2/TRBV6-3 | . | CASSPRLDAYEQYF | TGTGCCAGCAGTCCGCGACTAGATGCCTACGAGCAGTACTTC
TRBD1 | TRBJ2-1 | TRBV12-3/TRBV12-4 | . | CASSPGTGSSYNEQFF | TGTGCCAGCAGTCCAGGGACAGGGAGCTCCTACAATGAGCAGTTCTTC
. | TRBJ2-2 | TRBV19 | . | CASSIEYETGELFF | TGTGCCAGTAGTATCGAGTATGAGACCGGGGAGCTGTTTTTT
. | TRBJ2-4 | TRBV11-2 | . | CASSQTGLQNIQYF | TGTGCCAGCAGCCAAACAGGCCTTCAAAACATTCAGTACTTC
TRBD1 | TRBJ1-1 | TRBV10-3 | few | CAISESRGGNTEAFF | TGTGCCATCAGTGAGTCGAGAGGGGGCAACACTGAAGCTTTCTTT
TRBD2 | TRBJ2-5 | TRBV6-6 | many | CASTRLAGETQYF | TGTGCCAGCACGAGACTAGCAGGAGAGACCCAGTACTTC
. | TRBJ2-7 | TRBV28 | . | CASSTQGLGPYEQYF | TGTGCCAGCAGTACACAGGGTCTGGGGCCCTACGAGCAGTACTTC
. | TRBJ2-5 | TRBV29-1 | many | CSVAGETQYF | TGCAGCGTGGCGGGGGAGACCCAGTACTTC
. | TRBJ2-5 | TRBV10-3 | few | CAISETSFKETQYF | TGTGCCATCAGCGAGACTAGTTTTAAGGAGACCCAGTACTTC